The rows below give T cell receptor beta chains drawn from one sample of a study of blood T cells in healthy people across ages. TCRdb redid the calling of the 5' RACE reads with MiXCR, one entry per CDR3 protein. The sample lists about 1.6 million distinct CDR3 sequences, about 35% occurring once. Source material: blood. These receptors were obtained from a woman aged 25 to 39 in good health. Each CDR3 is given with its conserved first and last residue. D genes are given only for firm matches. Some rows have no size entry. The others give once, few or many, or a class for an expanded clone.

v_call	clone_size	d_call	j_call	cdr3_aa	cdr3_nt
TRBV27	-	-	TRBJ2-2	CANSLLSLGGRSNTGELFF	TGTGCCAACAGTTTATTATCTTTGGGGGGGCGGTCGAACACCGGGGAGCTGTTTTTT
TRBV4-2	few	TRBD2	TRBJ2-3	CASSQVGLAGGPDTQYF	TGTGCCAGCAGCCAAGTGGGACTAGCGGGAGGGCCAGATACGCAGTATTTT
TRBV20-1	-	TRBD2	TRBJ2-5	CSAAKSGEQYF	TGCAGTGCAGCCAAGAGCGGGGAGCAGTACTTC
TRBV10-1	-	-	TRBJ2-7	CASRGWAAASYEQYF	TGCGCCAGCAGGGGTTGGGCGGCGGCATCCTACGAGCAGTACTTC
TRBV6-1	-	-	TRBJ2-3	CASSASSFTTDTQYF	TGTGCCAGCAGTGCGTCTAGCTTTACCACAGATACGCAGTATTTT
TRBV12-3/TRBV12-4	few	TRBD2	TRBJ2-1	CASSPYGTSADEQFF	TGTGCCAGCAGTCCTTACGGGACTAGCGCAGACGAGCAGTTCTTC
TRBV7-2	-	TRBD2	TRBJ2-5	CASSPGTSGGSQETQYF	TGTGCCAGCAGCCCCGGGACTAGCGGGGGCAGCCAAGAGACCCAGTACTTC
TRBV9	few	TRBD2	TRBJ2-1	CASSSSPGGNNEQFF	TGTGCCAGCAGCTCCTCACCGGGGGGAAATAATGAGCAGTTCTTC
TRBV20-1	-	-	TRBJ2-5	CSAREELPGETQYF	TGCAGTGCTAGAGAAGAGCTGCCAGGAGAGACCCAGTACTTC
TRBV11-2	-	-	TRBJ1-1	CASSLDYYTEAFF	TGTGCCAGCAGCTTAGATTACTACACTGAAGCTTTCTTT
TRBV10-3	few	TRBD2	TRBJ2-3	CAIRKSRTSGTDTQYF	TGTGCCATCAGGAAAAGCCGGACTAGCGGCACAGATACGCAGTATTTT
TRBV5-1	-	-	TRBJ1-4	CASSSFSRGINEKLFF	TGCGCCAGCAGCTCGTTTTCCAGGGGTATTAATGAAAAACTGTTTTTT
TRBV6-2/TRBV6-3	-	-	TRBJ2-7	CASTDVPTYEQYF	TGTGCCAGCACCGACGTACCTACCTACGAGCAGTACTTC
TRBV13	few	TRBD1	TRBJ1-1	CASSQGQATEAFF	TGTGCCAGCAGCCAAGGACAGGCCACTGAAGCTTTCTTT
TRBV6-1	few	-	TRBJ2-5	CASFKAVEETQYF	TGTGCCAGCTTCAAGGCTGTCGAAGAGACCCAGTACTTC
TRBV2	-	-	TRBJ1-2	CASTASDRVANYGYTF	TGTGCCAGCACTGCATCCGACAGAGTTGCTAACTATGGCTACACCTTC
TRBV2	-	TRBD1	TRBJ2-1	CASSNRGETQFF	TGTGCCAGCAGCAACAGGGGGGAGACCCAGTTCTTC
TRBV28	few	TRBD2	TRBJ2-7	CASTDPGTSSYEQYF	TGTGCCAGCACCGACCCTGGGACTAGTTCCTACGAGCAGTACTTC
TRBV6-6	-	-	TRBJ1-2	CASRDVWDEYYNYGYTF	TGTGCCAGCAGGGACGTTTGGGACGAATACTATAACTATGGCTACACCTTC
TRBV12-3/TRBV12-4	-	TRBD2	TRBJ2-1	CASRNSGSIFNEQFF	TGTGCCAGCAGGAATAGCGGGAGCATCTTCAATGAGCAGTTCTTC
TRBV6-1	-	-	TRBJ1-4	CASSEWKAMNEKLFF	TGTGCCAGCAGTGAATGGAAGGCGATGAATGAAAAACTGTTTTTT
TRBV6-1	-	-	TRBJ1-5	CASSETGRAWDGNQPQHF	TGTGCCAGCAGTGAAACAGGCAGGGCATGGGATGGCAATCAGCCCCAGCATTTT